Shown below are 16 T cell receptor beta chains from a single sample sequenced in a study of monozygotic twins with inflammatory bowel disease. TCRdb re-analyzed the 5' RACE reads; it lists each CDR3 protein once, without DNA. The repertoire shows 150,000 to 200,000 distinct CDR3 sequences; the top ten hold roughly 2.3%. Source material: blood. Every receptor here comes from a human donor with ulcerative colitis or Crohn's disease, or a healthy co-twin of an affected twin (not recorded which).

This chain connects TRBV7-2 to TRBJ2-5. CDR1 is SGHTA and CDR2 is FQGNSA in the germline V gene. The CDR3 length is 14 residues. The CDR3 sequence: CASSLVGHQETQYF.

This chain uses TRBV9 with TRBJ2-5; with no DNA, the TCRdb D assignment of TRBD2 cannot be verified. The germline CDR1 and CDR2 sequences are SGDLS and YYNGEE. The CDR3 has 14 amino acids. Here the CDR3 reads CASSLLAGHETQYF. Full variable domain (rest looked up from reference TRBV9 and TRBJ2-5): DSGVTQTPKHLITATGQRVTLRCSPRSGDLSVYWYQQSLDQGLQFLIQYYNGEERAKGNILERFSAQQFPDLHSELNLSSLELGDSALYFCASSLLAGHETQYFGPGTRLLVL.

The chain uses TRBV19 and TRBJ2-2; without DNA, the TCRdb call of TRBD1 cannot be checked. The length of the CDR3 is 14 residues. Germline CDR1 reads LNHDA; CDR2 reads SQIVND (reference sequence). The CDR3 loop reads CASRTQGLTGELFF.

The genes are TRBV5-1 and TRBJ1-1. CDR3 length equals 13 residues. Per germline, CDR1 SGHRS and CDR2 YFSETQ. CDR3 amino acids: CASSVGTTSMAFF.

The chain uses TRBV10-3 and TRBJ1-5; TCRdb calls TRBD1, which cannot be checked without DNA. The germline CDR1 and CDR2 sequences are ENHRY and SYGVKD. This CDR3 spans 14 amino acids. CDR3 region: CAISDRGERQPQHF.

This chain joins TRBV6-2 or TRBV6-3 and TRBJ2-7; the TRBD1 assignment by TCRdb is unverifiable without DNA. This CDR3 has 14 residues. Per the germline V gene, CDR1 is MNHEY and CDR2 is SVGEGT. The CDR3 spells CASRPRAGLNEQYF.

The chain uses TRBV5-1 and TRBJ2-7; the D call of TRBD2 rests on TCRdb alone, since no DNA is present to check it. Germline assignment: CDR1 SGHRS and CDR2 YFSETQ. CDR3 size: 13 residues. CDR3 in amino acids: CASNRDSRYEQYF.

The genes are TRBV4-3 and TRBJ2-2; TCRdb's assignment of TRBD2 cannot be checked, as there is no DNA. The CDR3 length is 16 residues. Germline CDR1 LGHNA, CDR2 YSLEER. The CDR3 loop reads CASSQDSPTSTGELFF.

The chain couples TRBV27 to TRBJ1-5. The CDR3 is 13 residues long. Per the germline V gene, CDR1 is MNHEY and CDR2 is SMNVEV (reference sequence). CDR3 sequence reads: CASSLSEYQPQHF.

The chain carries TRBV21-1 and TRBJ2-1. TRBV21-1 is termed a pseudogene. The CDR3 is 19 amino acids. The CDR3 loop reads CASRDKWKLLRPRGNEQFF.

The rearrangement joins TRBV13 to TRBJ2-6; there is no DNA to check the TCRdb D call of TRBD1. Germline loops: CDR1 PRHDT, CDR2 FYEKMQ (reference sequence). There are 17 residues in the CDR3. The CDR3 is CASSFPPSLSGANVLTF.

The rearrangement uses TRBV5-4 and TRBJ2-7; the D call from TCRdb, TRBD1, cannot be confirmed without DNA. The CDR3 has 14 residues. Germline loops: CDR1 SGHNT, CDR2 YYREEE (reference sequence). The CDR3 loop reads CASSKMGENYEQYF.

The chain combines TRBV15 with TRBJ2-5; without DNA, the TCRdb call of TRBD1 cannot be checked. CDR1 and CDR2 from the germline V gene are LNHNV and YYDKDF (reference sequence). The CDR3 has 12 amino acids. The CDR3 reads CATSWAGETQYF.

The rearrangement joins TRBV24-1 to TRBJ1-1; TCRdb calls TRBD1, which cannot be checked without DNA. Germline V gives CDR1 KGHDR, CDR2 SFDVKD. The CDR3 has 13 amino acids. The CDR3: CATSDAGGAEAFF.

V and J are TRBV5-1 and TRBJ1-1; TCRdb's D call, TRBD1, is unchecked because there is no DNA. CDR3 size: 15 residues. Germline V lookup: CDR1 SGHRS, CDR2 YFSETQ. CDR3 region: CASSLNRATNTEAFF.

The CDR3 loop reads CASSDSTGSGNTIYF. This chain links TRBV7-2 with TRBJ1-3. The CDR3 totals 15 residues. Per germline, CDR1 SGHTA and CDR2 FQGNSA.